Following are 30 T cell receptor beta chains from one sample sequenced in a study of T cell repertoires in cytomegalovirus infection. Each CDR3 protein is one row after TCRdb ran MiXCR on the reads. The sample gives 250,000 or so distinct CDR3 sequences, about a sixth of which show up once; roughly half is in the top ten. The sample consisted of CD8+ T cells from PBMCs. The receptor set was obtained from a human donor in good health (CMV status not recorded). Some clones in this sample may be carry-over from other donors' samples.

This clonotype appeared many times. The rearrangement joins TRBV7-2 to TRBJ2-7; TRBD1 matches 7 bases. The CDR3 extends over 15 amino acids. Germline V gene data show CDR1 as SGHTA and CDR2 as FQGNSA. Germline trimming cut 1 base from V and 3 bases from J; bases unmatched to any gene: 6. CDR3 sequence reads: CASSLEGAVYYEQYF. The CDR3 nucleotides read TGTGCCAGCAGCTTAGAGGGGGCGGTTTACTACGAGCAGTACTTC. Full variable domain (rest looked up from reference TRBV7-2 and TRBJ2-7): GAGVSQSPSNKVTEKGKDVELRCDPISGHTALYWYRQSLGQGLEFLIYFQGNSAPDKSGLPSDRFSAERTGGSVSTLTIQRTQQEDSAVYLCASSLEGAVYYEQYFGPGTRLTVT.

This clonotype was counted many times. V usage is TRBV6-2 or TRBV6-3 and J usage is TRBJ1-1; D is ambiguous. With 0 bases removed from V and 1 base from J, the gap between germline ends came to 15 bases. This CDR3 has 17 residues. Germline V gene sequence: CDR1 MNHEY, CDR2 SVGEGT. CDR3 DNA: TGTGCCAGCAGTTACTCAGTAGGGAAAACACCGAACACTGAAGCTTTCTTT. Protein: CASSYSVGKTPNTEAFF.

The chain recombines TRBV20-1 with TRBJ1-6; D is undetermined. Trimming left V 1 base short and J 4 bases short, with 5 bases between. Looked up from germline, CDR1 is DFQATT and CDR2 is SNEGSKA (reference sequence). This CDR3 spans 13 amino acids. CDR3 amino acids: CSARADYNSPLHF. DNA of the CDR3: TGCAGTGCTAGAGCCGATTATAATTCACCCCTCCACTTT.

This clonotype was seen at least ten times. The chain links TRBV5-6 to TRBJ1-6; 7 bases line up with TRBD1. The CDR3 covers 15 residues. Germline V CDR1 and CDR2: SGHDT, YYEEEE. Losses at the gene ends were 4 bases for V and 6 bases for J; bases not matched to a gene: 7. The CDR3, as DNA: TGTGCCAGCAGCCTCGGATCAGGGGGTAATTCACCCCTCCACTTT. Translation: CASSLGSGGNSPLHF.

The sample holds many counts of this clonotype. The gene calls are TRBV28 and TRBJ1-1; weak D call: TRBD1 (6 bases). This CDR3 is built from 12 residues. Germline loops: CDR1 MDHEN, CDR2 SYDVKM. V was clipped by 8 bases and J by 8 bases, with 15 bases between them. CDR3 coding DNA: TGTGCCAGCCATCACGGGGGGACAGAAGCTTTCTTT. It translates to CASHHGGTEAFF.

This clonotype was recorded at least ten times. The J gene is TRBJ2-1, the V gene TRBV7-9, with 8 bases matching TRBD2. Losses at the gene ends were 5 bases for V and 7 bases for J; bases not matched to a gene: 7. CDR1 SEHNR and CDR2 FQNEAQ come from the germline V gene (reference sequence). CDR3 length: 14 residues. CDR3 DNA: TGTGCCAGCAGCCACGGCGGGACTAGGAATGAGCAGTTCTTC. Translated: CASSHGGTRNEQFF.

The CDR3 nucleotides read TGTTGTGGCCTCTCAGGTCATGGCAATGAGCAGTTCTTC. This translates into CCGLSGHGNEQFF. The J gene is TRBJ2-1, the V gene TRBV7-9; no definite D call. CDR3 length equals 13 residues. The germline V gene encodes CDR1 SEHNR and CDR2 FQNEAQ (reference sequence).

This clonotype has only a few counts. The chain employs TRBV29-1 and TRBJ2-2, with 9 positions matching TRBD2. V shed 1 base, J shed 1 base, and the junction held 16 bases outside the gene matches. The CDR3 sequence is 20 residues long. Germline loops: CDR1 SQVTM, CDR2 ANQGSEA. CDR3 sequence (DNA): TGCAGCGTTGAAGGACCGGGACTAGCAAAATTGGGCGGGAACACCGGGGAGCTGTTTTTT. It encodes CSVEGPGLAKLGGNTGELFF.

Note on this clonotype: One junction end disagrees with the germline gene, perhaps due to a read error. This chain uses TRBV20-1 with TRBJ2-1; TRBD1 agrees at 7 bases. The CDR3 is 17 residues long. In germline, CDR1 is DFQATT, CDR2 SNEGSKA (reference sequence). CDR3 loop: CSARAPQGSLFYNEQFF. In DNA form, the CDR3 reads TGCAGTGCGAGAGCACCACAGGGGAGCCTATTCTACAATGAGCAGTTCTTC.

The rearrangement joins TRBV10-3 to TRBJ2-2; 15 bases are a match to TRBD2. V shed 6 bases and J 2 bases; nucleotides not matched to a gene: 7. CDR3 length: 18 amino acids. Germline V gene lookup returns CDR1 ENHRY and CDR2 SYGVKD. The CDR3: CAIRGLAGGPTNTGELFF. The CDR3 DNA sequence: TGTGCCATCAGGGGACTAGCGGGGGGTCCTACAAACACCGGGGAGCTGTTTTTT.

The chain has TRBV18 and TRBJ2-5; D ambiguous. The CDR3 is 14 residues long. Per germline, CDR1 KGHSH and CDR2 LQKENI. Trimming stripped 1 base from V and 6 bases from J, with 12 bases between. The CDR3 region has the DNA TGTGCCAGCTCACCACGACTCCGCCGAAAGACCCAGTACTTC. Its translation is CASSPRLRRKTQYF.

The J gene is TRBJ2-5, the V gene TRBV12-3 or TRBV12-4; unclear D gene. The ends were cut back, 4 bases at V and 5 bases at J, with 17 bases in the middle. The CDR3 contains 15 residues. The CDR3 DNA sequence: TGTGCCAGCAGTTCCCCTGACGGCCCGAAGGAGACCCAGTACTTC. Translating gives CASSSPDGPKETQYF.

Concerning this clonotype itself: Since a much larger clone is just one base distant, this may be a read error. V and J are TRBV7-2 and TRBJ2-5; 16 bases agree with TRBD2. The CDR3 length is 16 residues. V lost 8 bases, J lost 5 bases, and 8 bases stayed unmatched. The germline CDR1 and CDR2 sequences are SGHTA and FQGNSA. The CDR3: CASGTSGGAVQETQYF. The CDR3 region has the DNA TGTGCCAGCGGGACTAGCGGGGGGGCAGTTCAGGAGACCCAGTACTTC.

This clonotype has just a few counts. The genes are TRBV7-9 and TRBJ2-7, with 7 bases identical to TRBD1. Germline assignment: CDR1 SEHNR and CDR2 FQNEAQ (reference sequence). V shed 5 bases, J shed 0 bases, and the junction held 10 bases outside the gene matches. The CDR3 totals 16 residues. The chain's CDR3 is CASSLLPGGISYEQYF. For the CDR3, the DNA is TGTGCCAGCAGCCTTCTGCCAGGGGGAATCTCCTACGAGCAGTACTTC.

The chain carries TRBV6-8 and TRBJ1-2; tentatively, D is TRBD1 (5 bases). With 5 bases removed from V and 5 bases from J, the gap between germline ends came to 15 bases. Germline V gives CDR1 MNHGY, CDR2 SAAAGT. The CDR3 totals 14 residues. CDR3 nucleotide sequence: TGTGCCAGCAGTACATGGGGGTTTCCTTATGGCTACACCTTC. Translated: CASSTWGFPYGYTF.

This clonotype was seen many times. The chain carries TRBV29-1 and TRBJ1-3; TRBD1 agrees at 8 bases. Losses at the gene ends were 6 bases for V and 4 bases for J; bases not matched to a gene: 2. From germline, CDR1 is SQVTM and CDR2 ANQGSEA. The CDR3 is 12 amino acids. CDR3 sequence: CSVGDRGNTIYF. As DNA, the CDR3 is TGCAGCGTCGGGGACAGGGGAAACACCATATATTTT.

The sample holds many counts of this clonotype. V usage is TRBV6-1 and J usage is TRBJ2-3; D remains unclear. Per the germline V gene, CDR1 is MNHNS and CDR2 is SASEGT. This CDR3 comprises 13 residues. V was shortened by 1 base and J by 4 bases, with 6 bases between the two germline ends. The CDR3 region is CASSEGEADTQYF. The CDR3, as DNA: TGTGCCAGCAGTGAAGGTGAAGCAGATACGCAGTATTTT.

This clonotype showed up many times. The rearrangement uses TRBV7-2 and TRBJ1-1; 7 bases align to TRBD1. V trimming: 5 bases; J trimming: 1 base; junction bases outside the gene matches: 4. Germline-derived CDR1 and CDR2 are SGHTA and FQGNSA. The CDR3 consists of 14 residues. The CDR3: CASSERQGNTEAFF. The CDR3, as DNA: TGTGCCAGCAGCGAACGACAGGGGAACACTGAAGCTTTCTTT. Full variable domain (missing parts from reference TRBV7-2 and TRBJ1-1): GAGVSQSPSNKVTEKGKDVELRCDPISGHTALYWYRQSLGQGLEFLIYFQGNSAPDKSGLPSDRFSAERTGGSVSTLTIQRTQQEDSAVYLCASSERQGNTEAFFGQGTRLTVV.

As for this clonotype: A much larger clone lies a single base off, so this may be a read error. This chain connects TRBV11-3 to TRBJ2-7; 15 bases are a match to TRBD2. The CDR3 totals 16 residues. Per the germline V gene, CDR1 is SGHNT and CDR2 is YENEEA. This chain's CDR3 is CASSSGLAGGSYEQCF. The CDR3 nucleotides are TGTGCCAGCAGTTCGGGACTAGCGGGGGGAAGCTACGAGCAGTGCTTC.

The rearrangement links TRBV19 to TRBJ2-1; 10 nucleotides agree with TRBD2. V was clipped by 5 bases and J by 9 bases; unmatched bases: 4. The CDR3 spans 13 residues. The germline CDR1 and CDR2 sequences are LNHDA and SQIVND (reference sequence). CDR3 in amino acids: CASSPSGGAEQFF. CDR3 DNA sequence: TGTGCCAGTAGTCCTAGCGGGGGCGCTGAGCAGTTCTTC.

V is TRBV28 and J is TRBJ1-2; possible D gene TRBD1, 6 bases. The CDR3 loop spans 14 amino acids. The germline gives CDR1 MDHEN, CDR2 SYDVKM. The germline V and J ends were trimmed by 4 bases and 4 bases, with 13 bases remaining between them. CDR3 amino acids: CASSYIQGFYGYTF. In nucleotides, the CDR3 is TGTGCCAGCAGTTATATACAGGGATTCTATGGCTACACCTTC.

This clonotype showed up many times. The CDR3 here is CASNPTGRDKNIQYF. The CDR3 coding sequence is TGTGCCAGCAACCCGACGGGCAGGGACAAAAACATTCAGTACTTC. The V gene is TRBV28, the J gene TRBJ2-4, with D tentatively TRBD1 (5 bases). The CDR3 is 15 amino acids. The germline gives CDR1 MDHEN, CDR2 SYDVKM. Trimming pared 7 bases from V and 3 bases from J, leaving 16 bases between.

This clonotype appeared a few times. This chain links TRBV6-2 or TRBV6-3 with TRBJ2-3, with 7 bases fitting TRBD1. The CDR3 length is 17 residues. Germline CDR1 reads MNHEY; CDR2 reads SVGEGT. Unmatched junction bases numbered 12, after V lost 4 bases and J lost 2 bases. Here the CDR3 reads CASSSRRTGTLTDTQYF. The CDR3 nucleotides read TGTGCCAGCAGTTCACGAAGGACAGGAACCCTCACAGATACGCAGTATTTT.

The rearrangement uses TRBV28 and TRBJ1-1; tentatively, D is TRBD1 (5 bases). Germline CDR1 is MDHEN and CDR2 is SYDVKM. This CDR3 contains 14 residues. Trimming shortened V by 3 bases and J by 1 base, and 9 bases separated the two germline ends. The CDR3 spells CASSFYGGNTEAFF. The DNA of the CDR3 is TGTGCCAGCAGTTTTTATGGGGGGAACACTGAAGCTTTCTTT. Combining the CDR3 with reference TRBV28 and TRBJ1-1 gives the whole variable domain DVKVTQSSRYLVKRTGEKVFLECVQDMDHENMFWYRQDPGLGLRLIYFSYDVKMKEKGDIPEGYSVSREKKERFSLILESASTNQTSMYLCASSFYGGNTEAFFGQGTRLTVV.

This chain uses TRBV29-1 with TRBJ2-3; 8 bases map to TRBD1. Germline-derived CDR1 and CDR2 are SQVTM and ANQGSEA. The CDR3 is 15 residues long. Unmatched junction bases numbered 6, after V lost 2 bases and J lost 2 bases. The CDR3 reads CSVEIQGDFTDTQYF. CDR3 coding DNA: TGCAGCGTTGAAATACAGGGGGATTTCACAGATACGCAGTATTTT.

This clonotype has a handful of counts. CDR3 sequence: CASSVGFGQPQHF. DNA for the CDR3: TGTGCCAGCAGTGTCGGTTTCGGTCAGCCCCAGCATTTT. The J gene is TRBJ1-5, the V gene TRBV28; no reliable D call. V was clipped by 5 bases and J by 6 bases, with 11 bases between them. Germline CDR1 reads MDHEN; CDR2 reads SYDVKM. The CDR3 is made up of 13 amino acids.

This chain connects TRBV7-9 to TRBJ1-2; D ambiguous. Per the germline V gene, CDR1 is SEHNR and CDR2 is FQNEAQ (reference sequence). V lost 1 base and J lost 8, with 11 bases in between. The CDR3 has 13 residues. The CDR3 region has the DNA TGTGCCAGCAGCTTAGAGAGGGTCGGGGGCTACACCTTC. Translation: CASSLERVGGYTF.

This clonotype was detected many times. This sequence joins TRBV7-8 and TRBJ1-1, with 9 bases aligning to TRBD1. The V gene's germline CDR1 is SGHVS and CDR2 FQNEAQ. This CDR3 is built from 15 residues. With V trimmed by 5 bases and J by 7 bases, 11 bases remained unmatched. CDR3 in amino acids: CASSASPGQGFEAFF. The CDR3 region has the DNA TGTGCCAGCAGCGCGAGCCCGGGACAGGGTTTTGAAGCTTTCTTT.

This chain uses TRBV5-1 with TRBJ2-5; no reliable D call. The V end was cut by 0 bases, the J end by 3 bases, with 12 bases between. Germline V gives CDR1 SGHRS, CDR2 YFSETQ. The CDR3 totals 15 residues. DNA for the CDR3: TGCGCCAGCAGCTTGGCCGCGGCCAGTAAAGAGACCCAGTACTTC. This sequence encodes CASSLAAASKETQYF.

This clonotype occurred a few times. V is TRBV6-2 or TRBV6-3 and J is TRBJ2-7; no clear D gene. In germline, CDR1 is MNHEY, CDR2 SVGEGT. The CDR3 loop spans 12 amino acids. The V end lost 5 bases, the J end lost 3 bases, and 8 bases lay between the germline ends. CDR3 in amino acids: CASSPSNYEQYF. Written as DNA, the CDR3 is TGTGCCAGCAGTCCGTCGAACTACGAGCAGTACTTC.